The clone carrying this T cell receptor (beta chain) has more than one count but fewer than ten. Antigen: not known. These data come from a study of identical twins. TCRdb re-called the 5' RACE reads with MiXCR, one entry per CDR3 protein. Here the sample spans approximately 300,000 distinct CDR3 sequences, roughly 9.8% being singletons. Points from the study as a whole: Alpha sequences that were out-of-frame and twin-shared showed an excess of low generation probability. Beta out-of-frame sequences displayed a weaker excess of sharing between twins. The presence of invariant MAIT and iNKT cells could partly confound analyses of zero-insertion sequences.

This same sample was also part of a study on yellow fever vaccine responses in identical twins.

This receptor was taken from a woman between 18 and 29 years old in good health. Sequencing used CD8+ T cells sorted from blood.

CDR3 in amino acids: CASSPNRNLPYEQYF. DNA for the CDR3: TGTGCCAGCAGCCCTAACAGGAACCTTCCCTACGAGCAGTACTTC. V is TRBV11-2 and J is TRBJ2-7; D perhaps matches TRBD1 (5 bases). Trimming removed 5 bases at V and 2 bases at J, with 16 bases between. Germline V lookup: CDR1 SGHAT, CDR2 FQNNGV. The CDR3 covers 15 residues. The full variable domain, in which reference TRBV11-2 and TRBJ2-7 provide the parts outside the CDR3, is EAGVAQSPRYKIIEKRQSVAFWCNPISGHATLYWYQQILGQGPKLLIQFQNNGVVDDSQLPKDRFSAERLKGVDSTLKIQPAKLEDSAVYLCASSPNRNLPYEQYFGPGTRLTVT.